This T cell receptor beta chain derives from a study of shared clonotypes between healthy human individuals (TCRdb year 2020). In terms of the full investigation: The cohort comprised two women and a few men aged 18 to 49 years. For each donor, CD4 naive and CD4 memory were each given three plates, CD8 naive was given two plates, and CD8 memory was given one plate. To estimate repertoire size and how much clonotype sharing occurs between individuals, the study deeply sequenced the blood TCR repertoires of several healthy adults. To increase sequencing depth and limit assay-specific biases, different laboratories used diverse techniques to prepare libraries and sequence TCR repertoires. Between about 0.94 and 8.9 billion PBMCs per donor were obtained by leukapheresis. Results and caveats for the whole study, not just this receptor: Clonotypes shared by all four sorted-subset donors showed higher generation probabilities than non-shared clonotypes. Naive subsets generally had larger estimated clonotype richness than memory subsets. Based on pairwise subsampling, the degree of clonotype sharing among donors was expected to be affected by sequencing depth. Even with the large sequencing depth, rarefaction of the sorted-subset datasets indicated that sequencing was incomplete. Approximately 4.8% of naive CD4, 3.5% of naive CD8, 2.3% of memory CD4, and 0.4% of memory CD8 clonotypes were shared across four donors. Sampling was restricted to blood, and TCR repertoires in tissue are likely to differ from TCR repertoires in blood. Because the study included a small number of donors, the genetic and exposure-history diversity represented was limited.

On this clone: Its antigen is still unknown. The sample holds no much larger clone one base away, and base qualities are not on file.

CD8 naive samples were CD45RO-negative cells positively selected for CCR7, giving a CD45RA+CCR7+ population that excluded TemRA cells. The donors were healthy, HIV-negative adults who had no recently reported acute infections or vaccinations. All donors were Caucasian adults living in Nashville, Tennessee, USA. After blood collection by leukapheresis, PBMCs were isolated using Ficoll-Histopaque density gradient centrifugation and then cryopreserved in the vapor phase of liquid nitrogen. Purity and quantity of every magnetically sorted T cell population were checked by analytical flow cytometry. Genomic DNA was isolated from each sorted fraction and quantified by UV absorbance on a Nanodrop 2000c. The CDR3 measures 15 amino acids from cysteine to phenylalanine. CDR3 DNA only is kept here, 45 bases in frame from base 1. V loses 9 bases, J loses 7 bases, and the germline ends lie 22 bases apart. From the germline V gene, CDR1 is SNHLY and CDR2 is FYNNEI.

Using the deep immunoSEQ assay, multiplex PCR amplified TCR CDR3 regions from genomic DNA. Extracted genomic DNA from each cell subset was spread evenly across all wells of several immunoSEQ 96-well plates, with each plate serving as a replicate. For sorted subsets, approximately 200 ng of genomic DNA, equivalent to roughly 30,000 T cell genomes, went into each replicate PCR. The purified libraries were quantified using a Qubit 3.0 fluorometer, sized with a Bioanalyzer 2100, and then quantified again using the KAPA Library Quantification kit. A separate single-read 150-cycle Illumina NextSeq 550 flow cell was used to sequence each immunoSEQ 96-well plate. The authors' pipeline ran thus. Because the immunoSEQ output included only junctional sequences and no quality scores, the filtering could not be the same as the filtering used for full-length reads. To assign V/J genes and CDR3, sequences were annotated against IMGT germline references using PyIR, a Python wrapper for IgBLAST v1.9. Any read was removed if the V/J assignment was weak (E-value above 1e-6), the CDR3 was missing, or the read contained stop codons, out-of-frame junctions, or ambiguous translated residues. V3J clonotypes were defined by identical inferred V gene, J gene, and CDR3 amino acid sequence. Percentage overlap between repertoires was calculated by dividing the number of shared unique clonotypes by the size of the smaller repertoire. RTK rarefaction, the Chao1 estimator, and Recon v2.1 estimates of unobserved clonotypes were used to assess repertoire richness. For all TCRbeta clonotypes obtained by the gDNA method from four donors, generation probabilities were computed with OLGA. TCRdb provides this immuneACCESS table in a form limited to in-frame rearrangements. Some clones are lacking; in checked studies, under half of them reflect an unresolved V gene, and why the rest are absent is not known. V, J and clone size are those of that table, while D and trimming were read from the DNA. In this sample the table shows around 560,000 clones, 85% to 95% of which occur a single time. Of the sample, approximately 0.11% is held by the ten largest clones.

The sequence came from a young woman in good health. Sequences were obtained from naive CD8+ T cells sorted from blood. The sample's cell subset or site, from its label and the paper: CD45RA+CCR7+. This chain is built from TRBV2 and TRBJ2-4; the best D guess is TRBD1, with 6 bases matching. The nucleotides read TGTGCCAGGGGGGAAAATTATAGCCAGGGGAACATTCAGTACTTC. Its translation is CARGENYSQGNIQYF.